This T cell receptor beta chain was identified during a study of T cells in Graves' hyperthyroidism and ophthalmopathy. Researchers amplified the TCR beta CDR3 regions from RNA transcripts. The study used the HTBI primer set for a first-round RT-PCR of the TCR CDR3. MiXCR, applied by TCRdb to the multiplex PCR reads, yields one record per CDR3 protein. This table has approximately 400,000 distinct CDR3 sequences, 15% to 18% appearing once. With 4 bases clipped from V and 2 bases from J, the junction kept 6 bases outside the gene matches. The CDR3 totals 15 residues. From germline, CDR1 is MDHEN and CDR2 SYDVKM. This clonotype has just a few counts. What it recognizes is unknown. Findings of the study overall: Ophthalmopathy stood apart from stable hyperthyroidism in a 13 V-J model.

This rearrangement joins TRBV28 to TRBJ2-5; 8 bases agree with TRBD1. The receptor's source is a woman aged 18 to 35 with Graves' hyperthyroidism. Sequences were obtained from blood. The CDR3 reads CASSSGGAGQETQYF. The CDR3, as DNA: TGTGCCAGCAGTTCAGGGGGCGCGGGTCAAGAGACCCAGTACTTC.